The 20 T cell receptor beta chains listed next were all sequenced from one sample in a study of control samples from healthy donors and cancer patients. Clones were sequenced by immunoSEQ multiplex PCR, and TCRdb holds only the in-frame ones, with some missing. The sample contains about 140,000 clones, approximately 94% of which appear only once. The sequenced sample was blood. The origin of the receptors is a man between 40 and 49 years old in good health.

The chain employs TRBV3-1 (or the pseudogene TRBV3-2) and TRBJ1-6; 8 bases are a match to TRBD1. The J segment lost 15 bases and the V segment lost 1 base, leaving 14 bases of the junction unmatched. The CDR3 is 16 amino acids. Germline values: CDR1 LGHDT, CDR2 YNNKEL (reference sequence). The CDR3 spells CASSQGTRTGYRLLHF. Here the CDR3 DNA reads TGTGCCAGCAGCCAAGGAACTCGGACAGGGTACCGCCTCCTCCACTTT.

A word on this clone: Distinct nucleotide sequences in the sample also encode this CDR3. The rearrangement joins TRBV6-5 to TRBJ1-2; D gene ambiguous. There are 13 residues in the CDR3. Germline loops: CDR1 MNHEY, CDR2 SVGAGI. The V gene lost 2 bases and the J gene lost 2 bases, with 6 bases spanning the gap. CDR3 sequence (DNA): TGTGCCAGCAGTTACGACGGAAACTATGGCTACACCTTC. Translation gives CASSYDGNYGYTF.

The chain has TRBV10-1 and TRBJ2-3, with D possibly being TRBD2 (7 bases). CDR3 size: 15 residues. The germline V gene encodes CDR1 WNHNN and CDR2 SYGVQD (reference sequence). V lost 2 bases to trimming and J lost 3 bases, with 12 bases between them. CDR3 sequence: CASSEGGAWTDTQYF. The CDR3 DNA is TGCGCCAGCAGTGAGGGGGGGGCATGGACAGATACGCAGTATTTT.

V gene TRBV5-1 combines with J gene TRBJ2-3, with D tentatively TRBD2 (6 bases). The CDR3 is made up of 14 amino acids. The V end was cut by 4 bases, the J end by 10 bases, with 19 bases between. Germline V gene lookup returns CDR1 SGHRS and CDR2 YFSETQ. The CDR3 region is CASSPGTVSDPQYF. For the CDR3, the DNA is TGCGCCAGCAGCCCCGGGACTGTTTCCGATCCGCAGTATTTT. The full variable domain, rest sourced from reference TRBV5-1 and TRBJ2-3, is KAGVTQTPRYLIKTRGQQVTLSCSPISGHRSVSWYQQTPGQGLQFLFEYFSETQRNKGNFPGRFSGRQFSNSRSEMNVSTLELGDSALYLCASSPGTVSDPQYFGPGTRLTVL.

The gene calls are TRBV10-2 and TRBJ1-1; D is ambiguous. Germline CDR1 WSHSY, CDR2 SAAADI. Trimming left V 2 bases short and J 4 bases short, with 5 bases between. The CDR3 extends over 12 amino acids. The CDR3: CASSEASTEAFF. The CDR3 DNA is TGCGCCAGCAGTGAGGCGTCCACTGAAGCTTTCTTT.

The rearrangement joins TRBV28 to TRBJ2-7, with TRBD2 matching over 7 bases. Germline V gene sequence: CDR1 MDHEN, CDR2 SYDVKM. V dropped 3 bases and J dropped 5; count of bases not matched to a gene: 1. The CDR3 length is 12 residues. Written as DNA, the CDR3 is TGTGCCAGCAGTTTGGGAGGGAACGAGCAGTACTTC. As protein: CASSLGGNEQYF.

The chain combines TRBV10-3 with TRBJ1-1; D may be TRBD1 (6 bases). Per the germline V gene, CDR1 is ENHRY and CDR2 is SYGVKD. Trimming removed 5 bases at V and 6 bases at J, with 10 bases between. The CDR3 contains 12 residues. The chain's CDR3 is CAISPTGPEAFF. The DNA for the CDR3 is TGTGCCATCAGTCCAACAGGGCCTGAAGCTTTCTTT.

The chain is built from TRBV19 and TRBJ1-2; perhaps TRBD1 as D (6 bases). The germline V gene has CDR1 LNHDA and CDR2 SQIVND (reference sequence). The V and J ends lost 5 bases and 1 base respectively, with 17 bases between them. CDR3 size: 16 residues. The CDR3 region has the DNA TGTGCCAGTAGTGTGGGACACCGAAAATATAACTATGGCTACACCTTC. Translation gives CASSVGHRKYNYGYTF.

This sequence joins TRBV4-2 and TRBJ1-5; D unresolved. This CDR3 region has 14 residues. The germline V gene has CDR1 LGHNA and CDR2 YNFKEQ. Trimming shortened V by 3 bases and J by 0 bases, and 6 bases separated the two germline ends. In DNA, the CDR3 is TGTGCCAGCAGCCAGGATTATAGCAATCAGCCCCAGCATTTT. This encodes CASSQDYSNQPQHF.

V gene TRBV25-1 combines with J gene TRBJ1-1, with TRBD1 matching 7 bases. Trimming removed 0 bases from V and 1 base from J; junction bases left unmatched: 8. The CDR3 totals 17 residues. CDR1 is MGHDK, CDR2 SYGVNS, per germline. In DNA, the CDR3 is TGTGCCAGCAGTGAATATGAACAGGGGTTACGGAACACTGAAGCTTTCTTT. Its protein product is CASSEYEQGLRNTEAFF.

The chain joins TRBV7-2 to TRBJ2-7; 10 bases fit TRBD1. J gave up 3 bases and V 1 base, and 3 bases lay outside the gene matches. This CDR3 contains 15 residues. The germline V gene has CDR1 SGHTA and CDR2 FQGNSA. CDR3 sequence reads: CASSLGQGAIYEQYF. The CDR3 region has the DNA TGTGCCAGCAGCTTAGGACAGGGGGCGATCTACGAGCAGTACTTC.

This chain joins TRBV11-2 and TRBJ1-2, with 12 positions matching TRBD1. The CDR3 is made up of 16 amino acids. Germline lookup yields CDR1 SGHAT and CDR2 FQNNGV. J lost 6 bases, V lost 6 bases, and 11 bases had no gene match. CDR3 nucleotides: TGTGCCAGCAGGCCCGGGACAGGGGGCCGACGGGATGGCTACACCTTC. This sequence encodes CASRPGTGGRRDGYTF.

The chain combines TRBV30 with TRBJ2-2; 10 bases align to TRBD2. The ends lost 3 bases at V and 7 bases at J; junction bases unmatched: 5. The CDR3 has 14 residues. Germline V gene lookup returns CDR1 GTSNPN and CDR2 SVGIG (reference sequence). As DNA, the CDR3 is TGTGCCTGGAGGGAAAGCGGGAGGGTCGGGGAGCTGTTTTTT. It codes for CAWRESGRVGELFF.

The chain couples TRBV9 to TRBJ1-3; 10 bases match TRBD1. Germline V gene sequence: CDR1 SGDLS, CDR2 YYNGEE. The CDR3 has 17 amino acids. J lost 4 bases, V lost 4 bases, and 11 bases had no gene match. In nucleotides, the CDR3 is TGTGCCAGCAGCCCCCACCCCGGGACAGGGGCAGGAAACACCATATATTTT. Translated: CASSPHPGTGAGNTIYF.

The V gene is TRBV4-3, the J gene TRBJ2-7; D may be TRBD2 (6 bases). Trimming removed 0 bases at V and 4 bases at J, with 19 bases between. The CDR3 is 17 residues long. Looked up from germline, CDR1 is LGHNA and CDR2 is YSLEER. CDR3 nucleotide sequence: TGCGCCAGCAGCCAAGACCCTTCTGGGACGGGGGAATACGAGCAGTACTTC. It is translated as CASSQDPSGTGEYEQYF.

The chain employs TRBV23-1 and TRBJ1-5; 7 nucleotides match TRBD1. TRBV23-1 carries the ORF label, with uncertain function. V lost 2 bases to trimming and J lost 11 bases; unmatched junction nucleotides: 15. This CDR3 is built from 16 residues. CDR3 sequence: CASSQAFNRLGQAQHF. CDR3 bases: TGCGCCAGCAGTCAAGCGTTTAATAGACTCGGACAGGCCCAGCATTTT.

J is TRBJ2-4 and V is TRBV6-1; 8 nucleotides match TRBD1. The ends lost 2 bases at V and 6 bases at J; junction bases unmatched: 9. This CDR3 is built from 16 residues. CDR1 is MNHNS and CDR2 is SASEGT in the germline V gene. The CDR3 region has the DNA TGTGCCAGCAGTGAATTCTCGGACAGGGTGTTAAACATTCAGTACTTC. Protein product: CASSEFSDRVLNIQYF.

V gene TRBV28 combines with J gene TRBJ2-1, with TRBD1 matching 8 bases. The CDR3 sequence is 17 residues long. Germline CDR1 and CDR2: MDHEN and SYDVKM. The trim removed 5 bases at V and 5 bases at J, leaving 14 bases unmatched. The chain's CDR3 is CASSPGQGRLGDNEQFF. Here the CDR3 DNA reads TGTGCCAGCAGTCCCGGACAGGGCCGATTAGGAGACAATGAGCAGTTCTTC. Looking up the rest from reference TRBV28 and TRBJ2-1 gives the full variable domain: DVKVTQSSRYLVKRTGEKVFLECVQDMDHENMFWYRQDPGLGLRLIYFSYDVKMKEKGDIPEGYSVSREKKERFSLILESASTNQTSMYLCASSPGQGRLGDNEQFFGPGTRLTVL.

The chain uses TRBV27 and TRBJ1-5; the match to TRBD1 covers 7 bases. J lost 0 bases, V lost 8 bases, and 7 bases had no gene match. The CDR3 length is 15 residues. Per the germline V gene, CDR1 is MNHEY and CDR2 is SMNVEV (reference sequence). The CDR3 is CASSLTGNSNQPQHF. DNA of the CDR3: TGTGCCAGCTCCTTGACAGGGAATAGCAATCAGCCCCAGCATTTT.

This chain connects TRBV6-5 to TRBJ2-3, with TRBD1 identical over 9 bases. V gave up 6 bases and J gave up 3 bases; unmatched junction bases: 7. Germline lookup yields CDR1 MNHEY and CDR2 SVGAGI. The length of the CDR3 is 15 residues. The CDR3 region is CASSSPGQGTDTQYF. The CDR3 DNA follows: TGTGCCAGCAGCTCACCGGGACAGGGAACAGATACGCAGTATTTT.